The 15 T cell receptor beta chains below come from one sample, sequenced in a study of CD8 T cells in ankylosing spondylitis. TCRdb ran MiXCR on the 5' RACE reads and lists one entry per CDR3 protein. This table has about 250,000 distinct CDR3 sequences, 32% appearing once. The sample taken for sequencing was blood, either unsorted or a sorted T cell fraction (not recorded which). These receptors all come from a male donor with ankylosing spondylitis or in good health (not recorded which).

This chain links TRBV5-5 with TRBJ2-3; 9 bases fit TRBD1. The CDR3 consists of 14 residues. The V segment lost 3 bases and the J segment 1 base; nucleotides outside the gene matches: 0. Germline CDR1 SGHKS, CDR2 YYEKEE (reference sequence). CDR3 sequence reads: CASSWTGGTDTQYF. The DNA for the CDR3 is TGTGCCAGCAGCTGGACAGGGGGCACAGATACGCAGTATTTT. Variable domain in full (rest from reference TRBV5-5 and TRBJ2-3): DAGVTQSPTHLIKTRGQQVTLRCSPISGHKSVSWYQQVLGQGPQFIFQYYEKEERGRGNFPDRFSARQFPNYSSELNVNALLLGDSALYLCASSWTGGTDTQYFGPGTRLTVL.

This clonotype was detected a few times. The chain employs TRBV3-1 and TRBJ1-2; possibly TRBD1 for D (6 bases). Looked up from germline, CDR1 is LGHDT and CDR2 is YNNKEL (reference sequence). The CDR3 loop spans 16 amino acids. Trimming shortened V by 4 bases and J by 1 base, and 16 bases separated the two germline ends. CDR3 residues: CASSPPGTSSNYGYTF. For the CDR3, the DNA is TGTGCCAGCAGCCCCCCCGGGACATCGAGTAACTATGGCTACACCTTC.

V is TRBV20-1 and J is TRBJ2-1; 8 bases map to TRBD1. The germline CDR1 and CDR2 sequences are DFQATT and SNEGSKA (reference sequence). With V trimmed by 7 bases and J by 4 bases, 12 bases remained unmatched. This CDR3 spans 15 amino acids. CDR3 amino acids: CSVGQGASIYNEQFF. The CDR3 bases are TGCAGTGTGGGGCAGGGGGCCTCAATTTACAATGAGCAGTTCTTC.

This clonotype was found a few times. The rearrangement uses TRBV20-1 and TRBJ2-5; 8 nucleotides line up with TRBD2. Germline values: CDR1 DFQATT, CDR2 SNEGSKA (reference sequence). CDR3 size: 13 residues. V shed 8 bases and J 0 bases; nucleotides not matched to a gene: 5. CDR3 region: CSTRGGHQETQYF. The CDR3 nucleotides read TGCAGTACCCGGGGGGGACACCAAGAGACCCAGTACTTC.

The CDR3 DNA reads TGTGCCAGCAGCGTAGCAGTAGCGGGGACAGACAATGAGCAGTTCTTC. Amino acid sequence: CASSVAVAGTDNEQFF. The chain employs TRBV9 and TRBJ2-1; D is perhaps TRBD2 (8 bases). Germline CDR1 reads SGDLS; CDR2 reads YYNGEE. The germline V and J ends were trimmed by 0 bases and 5 bases, with 15 bases remaining between them. There are 16 residues in the CDR3.

This clonotype showed up many times. The gene calls are TRBV29-1 and TRBJ1-2; unclear D gene. The CDR3 covers 12 residues. The V end was cut by 2 bases, the J end by 5 bases, with 9 bases between. CDR1 is SQVTM and CDR2 is ANQGSEA in the germline V gene. The CDR3 nucleotides are TGCAGCGTTGAATTGGAGGGTTATGGCTACACCTTC. It is translated as CSVELEGYGYTF.

The rearrangement links TRBV20-1 to TRBJ2-7, with 7 positions matching TRBD1. CDR1 is DFQATT, CDR2 SNEGSKA, per germline (reference sequence). CDR3 length: 11 amino acids. V was clipped by 7 bases and J by 7 bases; unmatched bases: 7. The CDR3: CSVPRGTEQYF. In DNA form, the CDR3 reads TGCAGTGTGCCCAGGGGGACGGAGCAGTACTTC.

This chain uses TRBV5-5 with TRBJ2-5, with D unclear. The germline CDR1 and CDR2 sequences are SGHKS and YYEKEE (reference sequence). This CDR3 is 11 amino acids long. This CDR3 reads CAPRYQETQYF. CDR3 nucleotides: TGTGCTCCGCGGTACCAAGAGACCCAGTACTTC.

A few counts support this clonotype. The chain combines TRBV5-1 with TRBJ2-3, with 15 bases that match TRBD2. The CDR3 is 20 amino acids. Germline V lookup: CDR1 SGHRS, CDR2 YFSETQ. V shed 4 bases, J shed 3 bases, and the junction held 15 bases outside the gene matches. The DNA of the CDR3 is TGCGCCAGCAGCGGACCGGGACTAGCGGGGGGACGCACAAGGACAGATACGCAGTATTTT. It codes for CASSGPGLAGGRTRTDTQYF.

V usage is TRBV5-1 and J usage is TRBJ1-4, with D possibly matching TRBD1 (5 bases). Germline CDR1 and CDR2: SGHRS and YFSETQ. The CDR3 contains 13 residues. Trimming removed 3 bases at V and 8 bases at J, with 11 bases between. The CDR3 coding sequence is TGCGCCAGCAGCTCTGGGAAGGGGGAAAAACTGTTTTTT. It encodes CASSSGKGEKLFF.

The CDR3 loop reads CATSRGGMEGTYEQYF. The CDR3 coding sequence is TGTGCCACCAGCAGAGGTGGGATGGAGGGGACCTACGAGCAGTACTTC. J is TRBJ2-7 and V is TRBV15; D may be TRBD2 (6 bases). The V gene's germline CDR1 is LNHNV and CDR2 YYDKDF (reference sequence). The germline V and J ends were trimmed by 1 base and 2 bases, with 15 bases remaining between them. The CDR3 length is 16 residues.

V is TRBV10-1 and J is TRBJ2-3, with 14 bases matching TRBD2. The V gene's germline CDR1 is WNHNN and CDR2 SYGVQD (reference sequence). Trimming cost V 4 bases and J 5 bases; bases outside gene matches: 11. The CDR3 length is 18 residues. CDR3 in DNA: TGCGCCAGCAGTGGCCCTGGGACTAGCGGGGGAAATTTAGATACGCAGTATTTT. This translates into CASSGPGTSGGNLDTQYF.

The V and J genes are TRBV20-1 and TRBJ1-1, with 9 nucleotides matching TRBD1. The J segment lost 7 bases and the V segment lost 5 bases, leaving 8 bases of the junction unmatched. Germline V CDR1 and CDR2: DFQATT, SNEGSKA (reference sequence). This CDR3 has 13 residues. CDR3 nucleotide sequence: TGCAGTGCTCCCGGGACAGGGAGGCTTGAAGCTTTCTTT. Translated, it gives CSAPGTGRLEAFF.

The chain links TRBV5-5 to TRBJ1-5, with TRBD1 as a possible D gene (6 bases). Germline V gene sequence: CDR1 SGHKS, CDR2 YYEKEE (reference sequence). V lost 2 bases, J lost 4 bases, and 13 bases lay in between. This CDR3 spans 15 amino acids. This CDR3 reads CASSFLTGHNQPQHF. CDR3 in DNA: TGTGCCAGCAGCTTTCTTACAGGGCATAATCAGCCCCAGCATTTT. Looking up the rest from reference TRBV5-5 and TRBJ1-5 gives the full variable domain: DAGVTQSPTHLIKTRGQQVTLRCSPISGHKSVSWYQQVLGQGPQFIFQYYEKEERGRGNFPDRFSARQFPNYSSELNVNALLLGDSALYLCASSFLTGHNQPQHFGDGTRLSIL.

This clonotype was observed once. The chain is built from TRBV20-1 and TRBJ2-7, with D uncertain. CDR1 DFQATT and CDR2 SNEGSKA come from the germline V gene (reference sequence). This CDR3 has 13 amino acids. Trimming stripped 3 bases from V and 0 bases from J, with 9 bases between. The CDR3: CSARDARSYEQYF. The CDR3 DNA reads as TGCAGTGCTAGGGACGCACGCTCCTACGAGCAGTACTTC.